The rows below give T cell receptor beta chains drawn from one sample of a study of blood T cell repertoires in COVID-19. The assay was immunoSEQ multiplex PCR, and TCRdb's table has in-frame clones only and misses some. The data contain 40,000 to 50,000 clones, 70% to 90% of them seen just once; the ten biggest clones take up 15% to 19%. Sequencing was carried out using peripheral blood. The source is a human donor in a cohort sampled during active COVID-19. The donor label of this sample is uncertain. The CDR3 runs from the conserved cysteine through the conserved F or W. A D gene is named only where the DNA matches it firmly. Clone size is not always given. Where it is, it says once, few, many or a class for expanded clones.

CDR3 protein	CDR3 DNA	V gene	J gene	clone size	D gene
CSVPTSGGASDTQYF	TGCAGCGTTCCCACTAGCGGGGGGGCTTCAGATACGCAGTATTTT	TRBV29-1	TRBJ2-3	.	TRBD2
CASSQDNRWGHEQYF	TGTGCCAGCAGCCAAGATAACCGGTGGGGCCACGAGCAGTACTTC	TRBV3-1/TRBV3-2	TRBJ2-7	.	.
CAISDSGGLSGANVLTF	TGTGCCATCAGTGATTCCGGGGGGCTCTCTGGGGCCAACGTCCTGACTTTC	TRBV10-3	TRBJ2-6	.	.
CASSFQQGNTEAFF	TGTGCCAGCAGCTTCCAACAGGGGAACACTGAAGCTTTCTTT	TRBV7-3	TRBJ1-1	.	.
CASRPTQGDGYTF	TGTGCCAGCAGACCAACTCAGGGGGATGGCTACACCTTC	TRBV6-5	TRBJ1-2	few	TRBD1
CASSIDPRQGSNQPQHF	TGTGCCAGTAGTATAGATCCCAGACAGGGAAGCAATCAGCCCCAGCATTTT	TRBV19	TRBJ1-5	.	TRBD1
CASSQMARTSNQPQHF	TGTGCCAGCTCACAAATGGCCAGAACTAGCAATCAGCCCCAGCATTTT	TRBV18	TRBJ1-5	once	.
CASSLQGARGETQYF	TGTGCCAGCAGCCTACAGGGGGCGAGGGGGGAGACCCAGTACTTC	TRBV9	TRBJ2-5	once	TRBD1
CASSEYGQGGYEQYF	TGTGCCAGCAGTGAATACGGACAGGGAGGCTACGAGCAGTACTTC	TRBV25-1	TRBJ2-7	.	TRBD1
CASSPTGLGQNEQFF	TGTGCCAGCAGCCCCACGGGACTAGGCCAGAATGAGCAGTTCTTC	TRBV5-8	TRBJ2-1	.	TRBD2
CASSVGQGSSYEQYF	TGCGCCAGCAGCGTCGGACAGGGGAGCTCCTACGAGCAGTACTTC	TRBV5-1	TRBJ2-7	.	TRBD1
CASSVASVRGSRNEQYF	.	TRBV9	TRBJ2-7	.	.
CASSLAGRGFEQPQHF	TGTGCCAGCAGCTTGGCCGGCAGGGGGTTTGAGCAGCCCCAGCATTTT	TRBV5-6	TRBJ1-5	.	TRBD1
CASSLASTSGGLTEQYF	TGTGCCAGCAGCTTAGCGTCGACTAGCGGGGGCCTTACCGAGCAGTACTTC	TRBV7-8	TRBJ2-7	.	TRBD2
CASTRNRDSSYEQYF	TGTGCCAGCACCAGAAACCGGGACAGCTCCTACGAGCAGTACTTC	TRBV6-5	TRBJ2-7	.	TRBD1
CSVLSGSGGAGETQYF	TGCAGCGTTTTGAGCGGTAGCGGGGGGGCCGGGGAGACCCAGTACTTC	TRBV29-1	TRBJ2-5	.	TRBD2
CAISPTDFTIYF	TGTGCCATCAGTCCGACAGACTTCACCATATATTTT	TRBV10-3	TRBJ1-3	.	.
CASSRPPGFGEQYF	TGTGCCAGCAGTCGCCCGCCAGGGTTTGGCGAGCAGTACTTC	TRBV27	TRBJ2-7	.	.
CASRPPEGGRGANVLTF	TGTGCCAGCAGACCACCGGAGGGGGGGCGTGGGGCCAACGTCCTGACTTTC	TRBV7-9	TRBJ2-6	.	.
CASSLVDSEKLFF	TGTGCCAGCAGCTTGGTGGACAGCGAAAAACTGTTTTTT	TRBV5-4	TRBJ1-4	.	.
CASSGDSSNEKLFF	TGTGCCAGCAGCGGGGACTCCTCTAATGAAAAACTGTTTTTT	TRBV5-6	TRBJ1-4	.	.
CASSLAAAGGGDEQYF	TGTGCCAGCAGCTTGGCCGCAGCGGGGGGTGGGGACGAGCAGTACTTC	TRBV5-4	TRBJ2-7	.	TRBD2
CASSLGGLGLEQYF	TGTGCCAGTAGTCTTGGGGGACTAGGCCTCGAGCAGTACTTC	TRBV19	TRBJ2-7	once	TRBD2
CASSYPGTGKENGYTF	TGTGCCAGCAGTTACCCCGGGACAGGGAAAGAAAACGGCTACACCTTC	TRBV6-2/TRBV6-3	TRBJ1-2	.	TRBD1
CATLTGYQPQHF	TGTGCCACCTTGACAGGTTATCAGCCCCAGCATTTT	TRBV6-5	TRBJ1-5	once	.
CASTYRGGSTYEQYF	TGTGCCAGTACCTATCGGGGAGGGTCTACCTACGAGCAGTACTTC	TRBV5-6	TRBJ2-7	.	TRBD2
CASSPGTSSTKQFF	TGTGCCAGCAGTCCAGGGACTAGCTCTACTAAGCAGTTCTTC	TRBV14	TRBJ2-1	.	TRBD2
CASSPRSTEAFF	TGTGCCAGTAGTCCGCGGAGCACTGAAGCTTTCTTT	TRBV19	TRBJ1-1	.	.
CASSNDRGVNSPLHF	TGTGCCAGTAGTAATGACAGGGGAGTCAATTCACCCCTCCACTTT	TRBV19	TRBJ1-6	.	TRBD1
CASSPPSGGRETQYF	TGTGCCAGCTCACCACCATCAGGGGGCAGGGAGACCCAGTACTTC	TRBV18	TRBJ2-5	.	TRBD1
CASSQSGTGLILGYTF	TGTGCCAGCAGTCAGTCCGGGACAGGCCTTATCCTTGGCTACACCTTC	TRBV28	TRBJ1-2	.	TRBD1
CASSDWTSGYNEQFF	TGTGCCAGCAGCGACTGGACTAGCGGCTACAATGAGCAGTTCTTC	TRBV7-3	TRBJ2-1	.	TRBD2
CAIRRTQQGTEAFF	TGTGCCATCAGGCGCACCCAACAGGGAACTGAAGCTTTCTTT	TRBV10-3	TRBJ1-1	few	.
CASSQRSGGRISYEQYF	TGTGCCAGCAGCCAACGTTCAGGGGGACGGATCTCCTACGAGCAGTACTTC	TRBV14	TRBJ2-7	once	TRBD1
CASSLESGTGKGTF	TGCGCCAGCAGCTTGGAATCTGGGACAGGGAAAGGCACCTTC	TRBV5-1	TRBJ1-2	few	TRBD1
CASSPLGDSNQPQHF	TGTGCCAGCTCACCATTAGGGGATAGCAATCAGCCCCAGCATTTT	TRBV18	TRBJ1-5	.	.
CASSPRGTTNTEAFF	TGCGCCAGCAGCCCGAGGGGGACAACAAACACTGAAGCTTTCTTT	TRBV5-1	TRBJ1-1	once	.
CASSSTPGAKNIQYF	TGTGCCAGTAGTTCAACGCCCGGGGCCAAAAACATTCAGTACTTC	TRBV19	TRBJ2-4	.	.
CASRSGWGGAQDTQYF	TGTGCCAGCCGGTCGGGTTGGGGGGGAGCACAAGATACGCAGTATTTT	TRBV7-8	TRBJ2-3	.	TRBD2
CASSLGASSSYNSPLHF	TGTGCCAGCAGCTTGGGGGCGAGCTCCTCCTATAATTCACCCCTCCACTTT	TRBV5-8	TRBJ1-6	few	.
CASSQDGGGTDTQYF	TGCGCCAGCAGCCAAGATGGGGGAGGGACAGATACGCAGTATTTT	TRBV4-1	TRBJ2-3	.	TRBD2
CASSLPGTGETQYF	TGCGCCAGCAGCTTGCCCGGGACAGGGGAGACCCAGTACTTC	TRBV5-1	TRBJ2-5	.	TRBD1
CASGGLAGDNEQFF	TGTGCCAGCGGAGGACTAGCGGGAGACAATGAGCAGTTCTTC	TRBV5-8	TRBJ2-1	.	TRBD2
CASRLPGAESNQPQHF	TGTGCCAGCAGATTGCCGGGAGCCGAAAGCAATCAGCCCCAGCATTTT	TRBV6-6	TRBJ1-5	.	.
CASSLVAGEEKLFF	TGCGCCAGCAGCTTGGTGGCAGGGGAAGAAAAACTGTTTTTT	TRBV5-1	TRBJ1-4	.	.
CAISEVGGEYGYTF	TGTGCCATCAGTGAGGTGGGGGGAGAGTATGGCTACACCTTC	TRBV10-3	TRBJ1-2	.	.
CASSVLPGGGPSRTGELFF	TGTGCCAGCAGCGTACTCCCAGGCGGGGGCCCCTCGAGGACCGGGGAGCTGTTTTTT	TRBV9	TRBJ2-2	few	.
CAGSRGREKLFF	TGTGCCGGATCCAGGGGGCGGGAAAAACTGTTTTTT	TRBV2	TRBJ1-4	.	TRBD1
CASSPRGGSAANTGELFF	TGTGCCAGCAGCCCCCGAGGGGGTAGCGCCGCGAACACCGGGGAGCTGTTTTTT	TRBV11-2	TRBJ2-2	many	.
CASGTGTSYNEQFF	TGTGCTAGTGGCACAGGAACCTCCTACAATGAGCAGTTCTTC	TRBV12-5	TRBJ2-1	.	.
CASSPGTGRVLGYTF	TGTGCCAGTAGCCCCGGGACAGGGCGCGTTCTAGGCTACACCTTC	TRBV19	TRBJ1-2	.	TRBD1
CASSYSSGSETQYF	TGTGCCAGCAGTTACTCTAGCGGTTCTGAGACCCAGTACTTC	TRBV6-5	TRBJ2-5	.	.
CASSSDGGNQPQHF	TGTGCCAGCAGCTCGGACGGGGGCAATCAGCCCCAGCATTTT	TRBV6-5	TRBJ1-5	.	.
CASSYSGRASYEQYF	TGTGCCAGCAGTTACTCTGGCAGGGCCTCCTACGAGCAGTACTTC	TRBV6-5	TRBJ2-7	.	.
CASSTEGDTEAFF	TGTGCCAGTAGTACCGAAGGGGACACTGAAGCTTTCTTT	TRBV19	TRBJ1-1	.	.